This record concerns one TCR beta chain sequence. Its cognate antigen is unknown. Repertoires were generated with immunoSEQ multiplex PCR, while TCRdb's copy carries only in-frame clones and drops some. The repertoire has around 100,000 clones, around 91% of them found once; the top ten carry roughly 0.15%. The sample comes from a study of OX40 agonist ivuxolimab in advanced cancers. The overall study: Administration of intravenous ivuxolimab to patients occurred every 2 weeks at 0.01 to 10 mg/kg. Notes on the study in general: Expanded peripheral T cell antigen specificity was not determined. CD8+ T cells showed, on average, more clonal expansion than CD4+ cells. Clonal expansion from baseline to week 6 occurred in both CD4+ and CD8+ T cells.

The starting material was CD4+ or CD8+ T cells sorted from blood, obtained in a trial of the OX40 agonist ivuxolimab. The clonotype comes from an adult with an advanced solid tumor such as melanoma, head and neck, liver or kidney cancer.

As DNA, the CDR3 is TGTGCCAGCAGTTCGGCGGGCCAAAAAAATGAAAAACTGTTTTTT. It specifies CASSSAGQKNEKLFF. J is TRBJ1-4 and V is TRBV6-8; unclear D gene. Trimming stripped 4 bases from V and 5 bases from J, with 14 bases between. From germline, CDR1 is MNHGY and CDR2 SAAAGT. The CDR3 spans 15 residues.